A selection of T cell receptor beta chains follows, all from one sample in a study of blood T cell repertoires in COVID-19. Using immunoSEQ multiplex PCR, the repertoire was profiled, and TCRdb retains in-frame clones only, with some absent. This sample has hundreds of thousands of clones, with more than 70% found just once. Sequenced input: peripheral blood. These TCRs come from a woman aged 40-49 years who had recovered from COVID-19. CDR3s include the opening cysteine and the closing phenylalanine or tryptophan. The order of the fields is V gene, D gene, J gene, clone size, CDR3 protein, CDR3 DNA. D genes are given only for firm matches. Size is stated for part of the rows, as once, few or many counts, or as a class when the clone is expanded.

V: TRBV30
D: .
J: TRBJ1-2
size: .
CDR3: CACSTGFTNYGYTF
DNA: TGTGCCTGCAGCACAGGGTTTACTAACTATGGCTACACCTTC

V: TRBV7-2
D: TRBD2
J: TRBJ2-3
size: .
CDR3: CASSLALAGGRDTQYF
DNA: TGTGCCAGCAGCTTAGCACTAGCGGGAGGGAGGGATACGCAGTATTTT

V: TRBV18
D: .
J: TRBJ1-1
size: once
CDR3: CASSPYRSRSPIGNTEAFF
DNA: TGTGCCAGCTCACCATATCGGTCCCGAAGCCCCATTGGGAACACTGAAGCTTTCTTT

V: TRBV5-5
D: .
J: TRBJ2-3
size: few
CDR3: CASSSRNYRNLFTDTQYF
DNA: TGTGCCAGCAGCTCCAGAAACTATCGCAACCTTTTCACAGATACGCAGTATTTT

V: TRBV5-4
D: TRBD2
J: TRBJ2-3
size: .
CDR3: CASRDYTTDTQYF
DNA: TGTGCCAGCCGGGACTACACCACAGATACGCAGTATTTT

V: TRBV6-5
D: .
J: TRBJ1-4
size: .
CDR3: CASSYGGLREKLFF
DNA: TGTGCCAGCAGTTACGGGGGACTGCGAGAAAAACTGTTTTTT

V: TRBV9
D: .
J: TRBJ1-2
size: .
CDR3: CASSPRPGLRGRNYGYTF
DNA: TGTGCCAGCAGCCCGCGACCGGGACTCCGGGGGAGAAACTATGGCTACACCTTC

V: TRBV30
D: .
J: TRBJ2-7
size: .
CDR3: CAWMGQASYEQYF
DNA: TGTGCCTGGATGGGGCAGGCTTCCTACGAGCAGTACTTC

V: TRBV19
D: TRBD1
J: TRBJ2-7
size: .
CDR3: CASSMGDRAPYEQYF
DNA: TGTGCCAGTAGTATGGGGGACAGGGCTCCCTACGAGCAGTACTTC

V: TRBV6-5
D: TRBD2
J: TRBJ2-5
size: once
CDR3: CASTGRGAGETQYF
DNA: TGTGCCAGCACCGGGCGGGGGGCTGGGGAGACCCAGTACTTC